A selection of T cell receptor beta chains follows, all from one sample in a study of Ad26.COV2.S vaccination and SARS-CoV-2 variants. This table comes from immunoSEQ multiplex PCR, and its TCRdb copy is limited to in-frame clones, with some not included. The table shows roughly 350,000 clones, with approximately 86% occurring only once. The starting material was peripheral blood, obtained in a trial of Ad26.COV2.S vaccine versus placebo. These receptors all come from a person aged 18-65 years who received the Ad26.COV2.S COVID-19 vaccine or a placebo. CDR3s include the opening cysteine and the closing phenylalanine or tryptophan. The order of the fields is J gene, D gene, V gene, clone size, CDR3 protein, CDR3 DNA. D genes are given only for firm matches. Rows give clone size only sometimes, using once, few, many, or a class for an expanded clone.

TRBJ2-2,NA,TRBV29-1,NA,CSGRKGKGAGELFF,TGCAGCGGCAGAAAGGGGAAAGGCGCCGGGGAGCTGTTTTTT
TRBJ2-1,NA,TRBV5-4,NA,CASSLRGTSLYNEQFF,TGTGCCAGCAGCTTGCGGGGGACGTCCCTCTACAATGAGCAGTTCTTC
TRBJ1-4,NA,TRBV5-1,once,CASRAGRDEKLFF,TGCGCCAGCAGAGCAGGGAGGGATGAAAAACTGTTTTTT
TRBJ2-6,NA,TRBV7-9,NA,CASLRQGRPSGANVLTF,TGTGCCAGCCTCCGTCAGGGCAGGCCCTCTGGGGCCAACGTCCTGACTTTC
TRBJ2-2,NA,TRBV10-3,NA,CAIRTGTTVRELFF,TGTGCCATCAGGACCGGGACCACGGTTAGGGAGCTGTTTTTT
TRBJ2-1,TRBD2,TRBV18,NA,CASSPGVAGSSYNEQFF,TGTGCCAGCTCACCAGGGGTAGCGGGGAGCTCCTACAATGAGCAGTTCTTC
TRBJ2-5,TRBD2,TRBV10-1,NA,CASSRGLAGEETQYF,TGCGCCAGCAGTAGGGGACTAGCGGGGGAAGAGACCCAGTACTTC
TRBJ2-5,NA,TRBV27,NA,CASSWGETQYF,TGTGCCAGCAGTTGGGGGGAGACCCAGTACTTC
TRBJ2-3,NA,TRBV6-5,NA,CASSYSRQRADTQYF,TGTGCCAGCAGTTACTCGAGGCAGCGCGCAGATACGCAGTATTTT
TRBJ1-2,TRBD1,TRBV7-2,NA,CASSSDRANYGYTF,TGTGCCAGCAGTTCCGACAGGGCCAACTATGGCTACACCTTC